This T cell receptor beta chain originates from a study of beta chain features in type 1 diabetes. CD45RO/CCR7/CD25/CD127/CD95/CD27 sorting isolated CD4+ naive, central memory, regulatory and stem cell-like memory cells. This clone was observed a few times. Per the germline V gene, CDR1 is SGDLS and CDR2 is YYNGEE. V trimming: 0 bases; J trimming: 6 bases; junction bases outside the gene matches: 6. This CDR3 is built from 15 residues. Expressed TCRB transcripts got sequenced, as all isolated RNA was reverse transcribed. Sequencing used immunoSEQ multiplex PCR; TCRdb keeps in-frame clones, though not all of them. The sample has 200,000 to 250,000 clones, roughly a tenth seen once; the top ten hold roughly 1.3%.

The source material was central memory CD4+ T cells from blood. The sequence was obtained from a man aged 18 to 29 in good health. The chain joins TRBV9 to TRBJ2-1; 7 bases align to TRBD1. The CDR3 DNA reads TGTGCCAGCAGCGTAGCCGACAGGGCGAGCAATGAGCAGTTCTTC. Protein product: CASSVADRASNEQFF.